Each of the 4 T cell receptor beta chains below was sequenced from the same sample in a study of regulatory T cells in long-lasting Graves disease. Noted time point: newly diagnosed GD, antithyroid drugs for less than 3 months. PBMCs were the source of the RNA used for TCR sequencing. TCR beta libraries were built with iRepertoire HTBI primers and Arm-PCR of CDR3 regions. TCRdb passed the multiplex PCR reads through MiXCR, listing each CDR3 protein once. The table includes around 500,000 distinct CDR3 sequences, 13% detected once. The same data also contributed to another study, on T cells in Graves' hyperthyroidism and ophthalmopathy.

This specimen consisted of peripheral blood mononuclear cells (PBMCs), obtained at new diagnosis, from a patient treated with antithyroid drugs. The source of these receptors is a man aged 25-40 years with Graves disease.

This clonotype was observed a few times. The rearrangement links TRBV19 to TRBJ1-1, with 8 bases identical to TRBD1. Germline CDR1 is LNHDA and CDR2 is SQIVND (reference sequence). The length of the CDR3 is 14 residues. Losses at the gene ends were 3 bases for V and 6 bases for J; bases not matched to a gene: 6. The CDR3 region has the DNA TGTGCCAGTAGTATCTCAGGGGGCCTCGCTGAAGCTTTCTTT. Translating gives CASSISGGLAEAFF.

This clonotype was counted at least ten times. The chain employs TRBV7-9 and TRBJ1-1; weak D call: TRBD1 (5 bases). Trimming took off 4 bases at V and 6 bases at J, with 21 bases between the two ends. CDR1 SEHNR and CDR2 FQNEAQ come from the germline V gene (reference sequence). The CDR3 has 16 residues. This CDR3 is CASSSPQGRRSPEAFF. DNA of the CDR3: TGTGCCAGCAGCTCCCCCCAGGGCCGCCGGTCCCCTGAAGCTTTCTTT.

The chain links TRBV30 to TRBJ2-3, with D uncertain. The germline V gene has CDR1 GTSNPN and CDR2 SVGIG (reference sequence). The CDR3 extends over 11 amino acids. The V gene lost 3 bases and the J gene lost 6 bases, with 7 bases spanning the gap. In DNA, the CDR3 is TGTGCCTGGAGCCCGTATGATACGCAGTATTTT. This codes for CAWSPYDTQYF. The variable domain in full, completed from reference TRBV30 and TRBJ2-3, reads SQTIHQWPATLVQPVGSPLSLECTVEGTSNPNLYWYRQAAGRGLQLLFYSVGIGQISSEVPQNLSASRPQDRQFILSSKKLLLSDSGFYLCAWSPYDTQYFGPGTRLTVL.

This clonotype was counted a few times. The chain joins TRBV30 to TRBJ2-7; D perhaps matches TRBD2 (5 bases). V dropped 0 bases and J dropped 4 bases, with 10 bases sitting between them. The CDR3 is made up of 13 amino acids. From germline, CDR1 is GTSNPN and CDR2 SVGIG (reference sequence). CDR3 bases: TGTGCCTGGAGTGTATCCGGGATATACGAGCAGTACTTC. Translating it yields CAWSVSGIYEQYF.